This T cell receptor beta chain was obtained from a study of blood T cell repertoires in COVID-19. About the research overall: Whether acute or convalescent, the COVID-19 samples came from the United States, Italy and Spain. In each case, the material was cDNA or gDNA derived from T cells, B-cell-depleted T cells, or PBMCs.

In germline, CDR1 is SGHTS, CDR2 YDEGEE. The CDR3 sequence is 13 residues long. V gave up 0 bases and J gave up 15 bases, with 16 bases separating them. In the study's own analysis: Quantification of nucleated cells was approximated via reference gene primer amplification. TCRdb's table, derived via immunoSEQ multiplex PCR, lists solely in-frame clones and lacks some. The V and J calls and clone size come from that table; D and trimming were worked out from the DNA. This table has more than 250,000 clones, around 87% appearing once. The clonotype comes from a middle-aged man with active or convalescent COVID-19. The chain has TRBV5-8 and TRBJ2-1, with D tentatively TRBD1 (6 bases). The specimen was peripheral blood. In DNA form, the CDR3 reads TGTGCCAGCAGCTTGGCGGGGACACCCGAGAGGTTCTTC. Amino acid sequence: CASSLAGTPERFF.